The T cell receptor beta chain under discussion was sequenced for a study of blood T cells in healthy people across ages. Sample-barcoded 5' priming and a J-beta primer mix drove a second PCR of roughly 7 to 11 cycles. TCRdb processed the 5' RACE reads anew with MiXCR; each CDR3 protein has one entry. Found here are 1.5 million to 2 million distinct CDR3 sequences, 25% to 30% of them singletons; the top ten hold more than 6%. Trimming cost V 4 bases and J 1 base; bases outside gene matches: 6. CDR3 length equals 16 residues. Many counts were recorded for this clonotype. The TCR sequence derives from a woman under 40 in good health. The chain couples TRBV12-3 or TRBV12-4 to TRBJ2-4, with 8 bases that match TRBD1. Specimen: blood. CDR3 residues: CASSYRTGSAKNIQYF. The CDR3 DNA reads TGTGCCAGCAGTTATAGGACAGGGAGTGCCAAAAACATTCAGTACTTC.